This entry lists 26 T cell receptor beta chains sequenced from one sample in a study of graft-versus-host responses after intestinal transplantation. Antigen specificity for these receptors is unknown. Here immunoSEQ multiplex PCR was the method, and the copy in TCRdb shows in-frame clones only, minus some. The sample records about 120,000 clones, 93% being singletons. This sample comprised unstimulated CD8+ T cells sorted from spleen or lymph node cells, obtained before intestinal transplant. The receptors were sampled from a human donor who received an intestinal transplant.

Comments on this clone: This sample also contains other DNA sequences that code for the same CDR3. V and J are TRBV13 and TRBJ2-7; TRBD2 agrees at 14 bases. There are 17 residues in the CDR3. Per germline, CDR1 PRHDT and CDR2 FYEKMQ (reference sequence). The ends lost 5 bases at V and 1 base at J; junction bases unmatched: 7. CDR3 in DNA: TGTGCCAGCAGCCTAGAGGGGACTAGCGGGAGATCCTACGAGCAGTACTTC. Its protein product is CASSLEGTSGRSYEQYF.

The chain combines TRBV30 with TRBJ1-1; D is unclear. CDR3 length equals 15 residues. Trimming removed 0 bases at V and 4 bases at J, with 15 bases between. The germline V gene has CDR1 GTSNPN and CDR2 SVGIG (reference sequence). The CDR3 DNA reads as TGTGCCTGGAGTGTACTGCCCCTGTGGGGCACTGAAGCTTTCTTT. Protein: CAWSVLPLWGTEAFF.

The V gene is TRBV6-1, the J gene TRBJ2-7; D ambiguous. Germline V gene data show CDR1 as MNHNS and CDR2 as SASEGT. This CDR3 is built from 13 residues. The V end lost 4 bases, the J end lost 0 bases, and 7 bases lay between the germline ends. The CDR3 DNA reads as TGTGCCAGCAGTGTCAACTACTCCTACGAGCAGTACTTC. Translating it yields CASSVNYSYEQYF.

The chain recombines TRBV30 with TRBJ2-1; 12 bases are a match to TRBD2. Germline V CDR1 and CDR2: GTSNPN, SVGIG (reference sequence). J lost 4 bases, V lost 1 base, and 2 bases had no gene match. This CDR3 comprises 15 residues. The CDR3 bases are TGTGCCTGGAGTGGCCTAGCGGGAGGGTACAATGAGCAGTTCTTC. This codes for CAWSGLAGGYNEQFF.

The chain employs TRBV7-3 and TRBJ2-1; 8 bases are a match to TRBD2. CDR1 is SGHTA, CDR2 FQGTGA, per germline. CDR3 length: 15 amino acids. V gave up 5 bases and J gave up 7 bases; unmatched junction bases: 10. The CDR3 reads CASSQRLAKSNEQFF. CDR3 nucleotide sequence: TGTGCCAGCAGCCAACGACTAGCGAAGTCGAATGAGCAGTTCTTC. Full variable domain (remainder filled in from reference TRBV7-3 and TRBJ2-1): GAGVSQTPSNKVTEKGKYVELRCDPISGHTALYWYRQSLGQGPEFLIYFQGTGAADDSGLPNDRFFAVRPEGSVSTLKIQRTERGDSAVYLCASSQRLAKSNEQFFGPGTRLTVL.

The chain has TRBV6-4 and TRBJ1-4, with D unclear. V lost 0 bases, J lost 0 bases, and 23 bases lay in between. Germline assignment: CDR1 MRHNA and CDR2 SNTAGT. This CDR3 contains 21 residues. As DNA, the CDR3 is TGTGCCAGCAGTGACTCAGGTATAGACACAAACACGAAAGCAACTAATGAAAAACTGTTTTTT. This codes for CASSDSGIDTNTKATNEKLFF.

The V and J genes are TRBV12-5 and TRBJ2-3; the match to TRBD1 covers 8 bases. The V gene end was trimmed by 3 bases and the J gene end by 6 bases; junction bases not matched to a gene: 20. This CDR3 is 19 amino acids long. The germline gives CDR1 LGHNT, CDR2 FRNRAP. CDR3 protein: CASGFWGRQGPSLQDTQYF. The DNA for the CDR3 is TGTGCTAGTGGTTTCTGGGGGCGACAGGGGCCCTCTCTACAGGATACGCAGTATTTT.

V and J are TRBV19 and TRBJ1-5; weak D call: TRBD1 (6 bases). CDR1 and CDR2 (germline): LNHDA, SQIVND (reference sequence). The CDR3 runs 15 residues. Between the trimmed V and J ends, which lost 2 bases and 5 bases, there was a span of 13 bases. CDR3 in DNA: TGTGCCAGTAGTATAAGCCGGGGGGCGGATCAGCCCCAGCATTTT. Amino acids: CASSISRGADQPQHF.

This clone was counted a few times. V usage is TRBV5-1 and J usage is TRBJ1-2; tentative D call: TRBD1 (6 bases). CDR3 length: 13 amino acids. V shed 5 bases and J shed 6 bases, with 14 bases lying between them. Germline CDR1 SGHRS, CDR2 YFSETQ. The CDR3 is CASSPTGLHGYTF. The CDR3, as DNA: TGCGCCAGCAGTCCTACAGGGCTCCATGGCTACACCTTC.

The rearrangement joins TRBV9 to TRBJ2-1; D may be TRBD1 (5 bases). V was shortened by 1 base and J by 2 bases, with 13 bases between the two germline ends. Germline V gene data show CDR1 as SGDLS and CDR2 as YYNGEE. The CDR3 length is 16 residues. CDR3 sequence (DNA): TGTGCCAGCAGCGTAAGACAGTTTGGGCCCTACAATGAGCAGTTCTTC. Translated, it gives CASSVRQFGPYNEQFF.

The CDR3 reads CASSRWNPGGQGTSTEAFF. The CDR3 nucleotides read TGTGCCAGCTCACGATGGAATCCCGGAGGGCAGGGAACTAGCACTGAAGCTTTCTTT. The chain couples TRBV18 to TRBJ1-1; maybe TRBD1 (5 bases). The CDR3 is made up of 19 amino acids. The germline gives CDR1 KGHSH, CDR2 LQKENI. V was clipped by 4 bases and J by 4 bases, with 28 bases between them.

This clone was seen only a few times. The chain joins TRBV19 to TRBJ2-6, with a possible D match to TRBD2 (5 bases). Per the germline V gene, CDR1 is LNHDA and CDR2 is SQIVND (reference sequence). V was cut by 3 bases and J by 2 bases, with 8 bases left in between. This CDR3 has 15 amino acids. The CDR3 loop is CASSMLGTGANVLTF. The DNA of the CDR3 is TGTGCCAGTAGTATGCTCGGGACTGGGGCCAACGTCCTGACTTTC.

The genes are TRBV28 and TRBJ1-2; D may be TRBD1 (6 bases). V was cut by 1 base and J by 5 bases, with 14 bases left in between. CDR1 and CDR2 (germline): MDHEN, SYDVKM. The CDR3 length is 15 residues. CDR3 nucleotides: TGTGCCAGCAGTTTATCCCCACAGGGATCATATGGCTACACCTTC. Its protein is CASSLSPQGSYGYTF.

The chain couples TRBV9 to TRBJ2-1; TRBD1 or TRBD2 may be the D gene (5 bases each). With 0 bases removed from V and 3 bases from J, the gap between germline ends came to 10 bases. The CDR3 sequence is 15 residues long. From germline, CDR1 is SGDLS and CDR2 YYNGEE. CDR3 nucleotide sequence: TGTGCCAGCAGCGTAGGACAGCGGTACTACAATGAGCAGTTCTTC. Translation: CASSVGQRYYNEQFF.

This clone has a single count. V is TRBV5-1 and J is TRBJ2-7; D is undetermined. Per the germline V gene, CDR1 is SGHRS and CDR2 is YFSETQ. Deletions cut 3 bases from V and 3 bases from J, with 7 bases between. The CDR3 loop spans 12 amino acids. The CDR3 coding sequence is TGCGCCAGCAGCTCCACAGACTACGAGCAGTACTTC. Its translation is CASSSTDYEQYF. Full variable domain (remainder filled in from reference TRBV5-1 and TRBJ2-7): KAGVTQTPRYLIKTRGQQVTLSCSPISGHRSVSWYQQTPGQGLQFLFEYFSETQRNKGNFPGRFSGRQFSNSRSEMNVSTLELGDSALYLCASSSTDYEQYFGPGTRLTVT.

The chain recombines TRBV2 with TRBJ1-1; D gene ambiguous. The CDR3 consists of 13 residues. The V gene's germline CDR1 is SNHLY and CDR2 FYNNEI. The V and J ends lost 8 bases and 0 bases respectively, with 10 bases between them. This chain's CDR3 is CASSPYMNTEAFF. CDR3 nucleotide sequence: TGTGCCAGCTCTCCGTACATGAACACTGAAGCTTTCTTT.

The CDR3 reads CASSFDGAEAFF. Written as DNA, the CDR3 is TGTGCCAGCAGTTTTGATGGGGCTGAAGCTTTCTTT. The rearrangement links TRBV6-5 to TRBJ1-1; D remains unclear. CDR3 size: 12 residues. Deletions cut 4 bases from V and 6 bases from J, with 9 bases between. Germline V gene data show CDR1 as MNHEY and CDR2 as SVGAGI.

The V call is TRBV5-1, the J call TRBJ2-1; the match to TRBD1 covers 7 bases. Losses at the gene ends were 3 bases for V and 1 base for J; bases not matched to a gene: 7. CDR3 size: 16 residues. CDR1 and CDR2 (germline): SGHRS, YFSETQ. As DNA, the CDR3 is TGCGCCAGCAGCTCCTTACAGGGGCCTTCCTACAATGAGCAGTTCTTC. It yields the protein CASSSLQGPSYNEQFF.

This chain uses TRBV4-2 with TRBJ2-4; D perhaps matches TRBD2 (6 bases). The germline CDR1 and CDR2 sequences are LGHNA and YNFKEQ. Trimming cost V 4 bases and J 1 base, with 11 bases left between them. The length of the CDR3 is 15 residues. For the CDR3, the DNA is TGTGCCAGCAGCCTCGGGACTCAGGCCAAAAACATTCAGTACTTC. It specifies CASSLGTQAKNIQYF.

The chain links TRBV27 to TRBJ2-3; perhaps TRBD2 as D (6 bases). This CDR3 has 16 amino acids. The V gene's germline CDR1 is MNHEY and CDR2 SMNVEV (reference sequence). V lost 2 bases, J lost 2 bases, and 14 bases lay in between. CDR3 residues: CASSLVGSPDTDTQYF. The CDR3 bases are TGTGCCAGCAGTTTAGTCGGGAGCCCGGACACAGATACGCAGTATTTT.

The chain has TRBV27 and TRBJ2-1; unclear D gene. The CDR3 is made up of 13 amino acids. Trimming stripped 2 bases from V and 4 bases from J, with 6 bases between. The germline CDR1 and CDR2 sequences are MNHEY and SMNVEV (reference sequence). This chain's CDR3 is CASSLLGYNEQFF. For the CDR3, the DNA is TGTGCCAGCAGTTTACTCGGATACAATGAGCAGTTCTTC.

The chain carries TRBV5-1 and TRBJ2-3, with 8 bases aligning to TRBD2. CDR1 and CDR2 (germline): SGHRS, YFSETQ. CDR3 length: 15 amino acids. Trimming at V came to 5 bases and at J to 6 bases, leaving 11 bases not matched to a gene. This chain's CDR3 is CASRTLGLAADTQYF. CDR3 coding DNA: TGCGCCAGCAGGACGCTTGGACTAGCAGCGGATACGCAGTATTTT. Together with reference TRBV5-1 and TRBJ2-3, the CDR3 gives the full variable domain: KAGVTQTPRYLIKTRGQQVTLSCSPISGHRSVSWYQQTPGQGLQFLFEYFSETQRNKGNFPGRFSGRQFSNSRSEMNVSTLELGDSALYLCASRTLGLAADTQYFGPGTRLTVL.

V usage is TRBV14 and J usage is TRBJ2-7; 7 bases fit TRBD1. CDR3 length equals 14 residues. Trimming took 4 bases from V and 2 from J; bases not matched to a gene: 5. The germline CDR1 and CDR2 sequences are SGHDN and FVKESK. CDR3 residues: CASSPRDSTYEQYF. The DNA for the CDR3 is TGTGCCAGCAGCCCCCGGGACAGCACCTACGAGCAGTACTTC.

This clone has just one count. CDR3 bases: TGCGCCAGCAGCCAAGAACGATGGCTAGCGTTAGGGGTGGGGGGGGAAAAACTGTTTTTT. Protein: CASSQERWLALGVGGEKLFF. The chain has TRBV4-1 and TRBJ1-4, with a possible D match to TRBD1 (5 bases). This CDR3 has 20 amino acids. With 0 bases removed from V and 8 bases from J, the gap between germline ends came to 28 bases. Germline V CDR1 and CDR2: MGHRA, YSYEKL.

The chain combines TRBV10-2 with TRBJ2-7; the D gene is possibly TRBD2 (6 bases). The CDR3 has 15 residues. The germline gives CDR1 WSHSY, CDR2 SAAADI. V was cut by 0 bases and J by 3 bases, with 12 bases left in between. The DNA for the CDR3 is TGCGCCAGCAGTGAGTCGAACGCCGGGAGCTACGAGCAGTACTTC. It is translated as CASSESNAGSYEQYF.

This clone was detected only once. The gene calls are TRBV7-9 and TRBJ2-7, with 14 nucleotides matching TRBD2. Germline V lookup: CDR1 SEHNR, CDR2 FQNEAQ (reference sequence). The CDR3 runs to 15 residues. Trimming cost V 4 bases and J 7 bases; bases outside gene matches: 6. The CDR3 DNA sequence: TGTGCCAGCAGCTCCAAGACTAGCGGGAGGGGTGAGCAGTACTTC. Amino acids: CASSSKTSGRGEQYF.